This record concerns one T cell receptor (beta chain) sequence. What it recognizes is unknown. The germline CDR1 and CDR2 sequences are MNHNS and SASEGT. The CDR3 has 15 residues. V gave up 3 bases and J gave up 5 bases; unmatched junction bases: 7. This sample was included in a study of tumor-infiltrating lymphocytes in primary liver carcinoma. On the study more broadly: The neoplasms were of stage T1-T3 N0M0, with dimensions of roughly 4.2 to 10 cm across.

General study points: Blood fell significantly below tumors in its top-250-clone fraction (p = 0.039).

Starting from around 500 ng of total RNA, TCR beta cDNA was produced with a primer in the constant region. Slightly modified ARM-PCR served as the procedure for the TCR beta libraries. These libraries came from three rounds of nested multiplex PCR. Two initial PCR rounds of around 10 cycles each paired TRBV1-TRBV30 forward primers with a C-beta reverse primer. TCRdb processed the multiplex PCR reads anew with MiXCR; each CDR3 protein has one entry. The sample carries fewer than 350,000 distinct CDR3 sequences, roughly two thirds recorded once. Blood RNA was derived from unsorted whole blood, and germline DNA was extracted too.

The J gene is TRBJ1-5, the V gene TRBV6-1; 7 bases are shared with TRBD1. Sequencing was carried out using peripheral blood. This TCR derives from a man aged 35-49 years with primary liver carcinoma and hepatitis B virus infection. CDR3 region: CASSEAGQLDQPQHF. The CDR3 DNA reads TGTGCCAGCAGTGAGGCGGGACAGCTAGATCAGCCCCAGCATTTT.